This T cell receptor beta chain was sequenced for a study of T cells in Graves' hyperthyroidism and ophthalmopathy. Germline V gene sequence: CDR1 SGHRS, CDR2 YFSETQ. The CDR3 sequence is 18 residues long. V dropped 0 bases and J dropped 4 bases, with 22 bases sitting between them. Ophthalmopathy patients had Clinical Activity Score at least 3, NOSPECS grade at least 4, duration under 3 months. Study observations and caveats: Ophthalmopathy and stable hyperthyroidism were separated by a 13 V-J model. Within blood appeared most thyroid clonotypes that had expanded above 0.001.

Only a few counts were recorded for this clonotype. The antigen remains undetermined. Amplification yielded TCR beta CDR3 regions, with RNA transcripts as the source. First-round RT-PCR with HTBI primers amplified the TCR CDR3 region. TCRdb recomputed calls from the multiplex PCR reads with MiXCR, one row per CDR3 protein. The data contain approximately 690,000 distinct CDR3 sequences, under 25% of them singletons. The chain recombines TRBV5-1 with TRBJ2-5; weak D call: TRBD2 (6 bases). The specimen was blood. The receptor comes from a young man with Graves' ophthalmopathy. CDR3 sequence: CASSLAGRGPGVIETQYF. As DNA, the CDR3 is TGCGCCAGCAGCTTGGCCGGGCGCGGCCCGGGAGTAATAGAGACCCAGTACTTC.